The rows below give T cell receptor beta chains drawn from one sample of a study of blood T cell repertoires in COVID-19. Method: immunoSEQ multiplex PCR; TCRdb's copy keeps in-frame clones and lacks some. The repertoire consists of about 120,000 clones, with roughly 89% occurring once and the leading ten covering roughly 4%. The sample consisted of PBMCs or T cells enriched from blood (not recorded which). These receptor sequences come from a woman between 25 and 40 years old who had recovered from COVID-19. CDR3s include the opening cysteine and the closing phenylalanine or tryptophan. A D gene is named only where the DNA matches it firmly. Size is stated for part of the rows, as once, few or many counts, or as a class when the clone is expanded.

v_call: TRBV28; clone_size: many; d_call: TRBD1; j_call: TRBJ1-1; cdr3_aa: CASRTQGAGSAEAFF; cdr3_nt: TGTGCCAGCAGAACTCAGGGGGCCGGGAGCGCTGAAGCTTTCTTT
v_call: TRBV20-1; clone_size: NA; d_call: NA; j_call: TRBJ1-6; cdr3_aa: CSASPLRDSPLHF; cdr3_nt: TGCAGTGCTAGTCCCCTGCGGGATTCACCCCTCCACTTT
v_call: TRBV7-2; clone_size: NA; d_call: NA; j_call: TRBJ2-7; cdr3_aa: CASSPDRQQYF; cdr3_nt: TGTGCCAGCAGCCCGGACAGACAGCAGTACTTC
v_call: TRBV12-3/TRBV12-4; clone_size: NA; d_call: NA; j_call: TRBJ2-3; cdr3_aa: CASSFSSTDTQYF; cdr3_nt: TGTGCCAGCAGTTTCTCGAGCACAGATACGCAGTATTTT
v_call: TRBV18; clone_size: NA; d_call: TRBD1; j_call: TRBJ1-5; cdr3_aa: CASSRGTGANQPQHF; cdr3_nt: TGTGCCAGCTCACGGGGGACAGGGGCTAATCAGCCCCAGCATTTT
v_call: TRBV19; clone_size: NA; d_call: NA; j_call: TRBJ1-1; cdr3_aa: CASTSAANTEAFF; cdr3_nt: TGTGCCAGTACCTCGGCGGCGAACACTGAAGCTTTCTTT
v_call: TRBV20-1; clone_size: NA; d_call: NA; j_call: TRBJ2-7; cdr3_aa: CSARGGREQYF; cdr3_nt: TGCAGTGCTAGAGGAGGGCGCGAGCAGTACTTC
v_call: TRBV2; clone_size: once; d_call: TRBD2; j_call: TRBJ2-1; cdr3_aa: CASSELAGTYEQFF; cdr3_nt: TGTGCCAGCAGTGAACTAGCGGGAACCTATGAGCAGTTCTTC
v_call: TRBV3-1/TRBV3-2; clone_size: NA; d_call: NA; j_call: TRBJ1-2; cdr3_aa: CASSPRQHYYGYTF; cdr3_nt: TGTGCCAGCAGCCCCCGACAGCACTACTATGGCTACACCTTC
v_call: TRBV5-1; clone_size: NA; d_call: TRBD2; j_call: TRBJ2-5; cdr3_aa: CASSLGTSEETQYF; cdr3_nt: TGCGCCAGCAGCTTGGGTACTAGCGAAGAGACCCAGTACTTC
v_call: TRBV6-4; clone_size: few; d_call: NA; j_call: TRBJ2-7; cdr3_aa: CASSGPPGLETVWQYF; cdr3_nt: TGTGCCAGCAGTGGCCCACCGGGACTGGAGACAGTGTGGCAGTACTTC
v_call: TRBV3-1/TRBV3-2; clone_size: NA; d_call: NA; j_call: TRBJ2-1; cdr3_aa: CASSPRGFFNEQFF; cdr3_nt: TGTGCCAGCAGCCCCCGGGGGTTTTTCAATGAGCAGTTCTTC
v_call: TRBV4-3; clone_size: NA; d_call: TRBD1; j_call: TRBJ2-1; cdr3_aa: CASSQDYGTGDNEQFF; cdr3_nt: TGCGCCAGCAGCCAAGATTATGGGACAGGGGACAATGAGCAGTTCTTC
v_call: TRBV18; clone_size: NA; d_call: NA; j_call: TRBJ1-3; cdr3_aa: CASSPGSSGNTIYF; cdr3_nt: TGTGCCAGCTCACCCGGGAGCTCTGGAAACACCATATATTTT
v_call: TRBV4-3; clone_size: many; d_call: NA; j_call: TRBJ1-6; cdr3_aa: CASSQGNRVGSNSPLHF; cdr3_nt: TGCGCCAGCAGCCAAGGAAATAGAGTGGGCAGCAATTCACCCCTCCACTTT
v_call: TRBV27; clone_size: NA; d_call: NA; j_call: TRBJ2-5; cdr3_aa: CASSPWDLQTQYF; cdr3_nt: TGTGCCAGCAGTCCTTGGGACTTACAGACCCAGTACTTC
v_call: TRBV2; clone_size: NA; d_call: TRBD2; j_call: TRBJ2-3; cdr3_aa: CASTPGLAGGGTDTQYF; cdr3_nt: TGTGCCAGCACCCCGGGGCTAGCGGGAGGGGGCACAGATACGCAGTATTTT
v_call: TRBV2; clone_size: NA; d_call: NA; j_call: TRBJ2-7; cdr3_aa: CASSEAPLAGSSYEQYF; cdr3_nt: TGTGCCAGCAGTGAAGCGCCTCTGGCGGGAAGCTCCTACGAGCAGTACTTC
v_call: TRBV28; clone_size: NA; d_call: TRBD1; j_call: TRBJ1-3; cdr3_aa: CASRYRGTRNTIYF; cdr3_nt: TGTGCCAGCAGGTACAGGGGGACTCGAAACACCATATATTTT
v_call: TRBV18; clone_size: NA; d_call: TRBD1; j_call: TRBJ1-2; cdr3_aa: CASSPRETGANYGYTF; cdr3_nt: TGTGCCAGCTCACCACGAGAGACAGGGGCTAACTATGGCTACACCTTC
v_call: TRBV19; clone_size: NA; d_call: NA; j_call: TRBJ2-5; cdr3_aa: CASSSQGSDKTQYF; cdr3_nt: TGTGCCAGTAGCTCCCAGGGTTCGGATAAGACCCAGTACTTC
v_call: TRBV6-4; clone_size: NA; d_call: NA; j_call: TRBJ2-3; cdr3_aa: CATSGGRDGDTQYF; cdr3_nt: TGTGCCACCAGCGGAGGGCGGGATGGAGATACGCAGTATTTT
v_call: TRBV28; clone_size: NA; d_call: TRBD1; j_call: TRBJ2-7; cdr3_aa: CASSFRDSTTYEQYF; cdr3_nt: TGTGCCAGCAGTTTTCGGGACAGCACGACTTACGAGCAGTACTTC
v_call: TRBV7-9; clone_size: NA; d_call: NA; j_call: TRBJ1-2; cdr3_aa: CASSLASGVGGYTF; cdr3_nt: TGTGCCAGCAGCTTAGCGTCCGGGGTGGGAGGCTACACCTTC
v_call: TRBV15; clone_size: few; d_call: TRBD1; j_call: TRBJ1-4; cdr3_aa: CATSRDPGTGGSRLFF; cdr3_nt: TGTGCCACCAGCAGAGACCCCGGGACAGGGGGCTCGCGGCTGTTTTTT
v_call: TRBV6-5; clone_size: NA; d_call: TRBD1; j_call: TRBJ1-6; cdr3_aa: CASFDRGNSPLHF; cdr3_nt: TGTGCCAGCTTCGACAGGGGGAATTCACCCCTCCACTTT
v_call: TRBV7-3; clone_size: NA; d_call: NA; j_call: TRBJ2-1; cdr3_aa: CASSLSSSYNEQFF; cdr3_nt: TGTGCCAGCAGCTTATCCAGCTCCTACAATGAGCAGTTCTTC
v_call: TRBV27; clone_size: NA; d_call: NA; j_call: TRBJ2-1; cdr3_aa: CASSLRRDGGYNEQFF; cdr3_nt: TGTGCCAGCAGTTTGCGACGGGATGGGGGGTACAATGAGCAGTTCTTC
v_call: TRBV6-4; clone_size: NA; d_call: TRBD1; j_call: TRBJ2-2; cdr3_aa: CASSDGTGNTGELFF; cdr3_nt: TGTGCCAGCAGTGACGGGACAGGGAATACCGGGGAGCTGTTTTTT
v_call: TRBV2; clone_size: NA; d_call: TRBD2; j_call: TRBJ2-3; cdr3_aa: CASSVGGGPGDTQYF; cdr3_nt: TGTGCCAGCAGTGTGGGGGGAGGGCCTGGAGATACGCAGTATTTT
v_call: TRBV19; clone_size: NA; d_call: TRBD1; j_call: TRBJ1-1; cdr3_aa: CASSIGGQGAGTEAFF; cdr3_nt: TGTGCCAGTAGTATCGGGGGACAGGGGGCTGGCACTGAAGCTTTCTTT
v_call: TRBV7-9; clone_size: NA; d_call: NA; j_call: TRBJ1-1; cdr3_aa: CASRGHNTEAFF; cdr3_nt: TGTGCCAGCAGGGGACACAACACTGAAGCTTTCTTT
v_call: TRBV15; clone_size: NA; d_call: TRBD1; j_call: TRBJ2-7; cdr3_aa: CATSPQPGQISYEQYF; cdr3_nt: TGTGCCACCAGCCCACAACCGGGACAGATCTCCTACGAGCAGTACTTC
v_call: TRBV10-1; clone_size: NA; d_call: TRBD1; j_call: TRBJ2-7; cdr3_aa: CASRTGSSYEQYF; cdr3_nt: TGCGCCAGCAGGACAGGGAGCTCCTACGAGCAGTACTTC
v_call: TRBV27; clone_size: few; d_call: NA; j_call: TRBJ1-6; cdr3_aa: CASSYRQEHNSPLHF; cdr3_nt: TGTGCCAGCAGTTACCGACAGGAGCATAATTCACCCCTCCACTTT
v_call: TRBV6-5; clone_size: NA; d_call: TRBD1; j_call: TRBJ1-6; cdr3_aa: CASSRQGISPLHF; cdr3_nt: TGTGCCAGCAGTCGACAGGGGATTTCACCCCTCCACTTT
v_call: TRBV28; clone_size: NA; d_call: TRBD2; j_call: TRBJ2-2; cdr3_aa: CASSPRDYSPGELFF; cdr3_nt: TGTGCCAGCAGTCCCCGGGACTATTCTCCCGGGGAGCTGTTTTTT
v_call: TRBV7-2; clone_size: NA; d_call: TRBD1; j_call: TRBJ1-1; cdr3_aa: CASSFDREAEAFF; cdr3_nt: TGTGCCAGCAGCTTCGACAGGGAGGCTGAAGCTTTCTTT
v_call: TRBV5-8; clone_size: once; d_call: NA; j_call: TRBJ1-5; cdr3_aa: CASSLGVYSNQPQHF; cdr3_nt: TGTGCCAGCAGCTTAGGAGTTTATAGCAATCAGCCCCAGCATTTT
v_call: TRBV6-5; clone_size: NA; d_call: NA; j_call: TRBJ1-6; cdr3_aa: CASRQGEVPLHF; cdr3_nt: TGTGCCAGCAGGCAAGGGGAAGTACCCCTCCACTTT
v_call: TRBV9; clone_size: once; d_call: NA; j_call: TRBJ2-2; cdr3_aa: CASSVTRTGELFF; cdr3_nt: TGTGCCAGCAGCGTAACCAGGACCGGGGAGCTGTTTTTT
v_call: TRBV7-6; clone_size: NA; d_call: NA; j_call: TRBJ2-3; cdr3_aa: CASSPYSGSTDTQYF; cdr3_nt: TGTGCCAGCAGCCCCTATAGCGGTTCCACAGATACGCAGTATTTT
v_call: TRBV30; clone_size: NA; d_call: NA; j_call: TRBJ1-2; cdr3_aa: CAWSSIKAPRGISHGYTF; cdr3_nt: TGTGCCTGGAGTTCCATTAAAGCCCCCAGGGGAATCTCGCATGGCTACACCTTC
v_call: TRBV3-1/TRBV3-2; clone_size: NA; d_call: NA; j_call: TRBJ2-1; cdr3_aa: CASSQDGAGINEQFF; cdr3_nt: TGTGCCAGCAGCCAAGATGGGGCAGGGATCAATGAGCAGTTCTTC
v_call: TRBV28; clone_size: NA; d_call: NA; j_call: TRBJ2-6; cdr3_aa: CASSSPVGGAISGANVLTF; cdr3_nt: TGTGCCAGCAGTTCCCCAGTGGGGGGGGCGATCTCTGGGGCCAACGTCCTGACTTTC
v_call: TRBV4-1; clone_size: NA; d_call: TRBD1; j_call: TRBJ2-7; cdr3_aa: CASSTADRNYEQYF; cdr3_nt: TGCGCCAGCAGCACTGCGGACAGGAACTACGAGCAGTACTTC
v_call: TRBV7-8; clone_size: once; d_call: TRBD1; j_call: TRBJ2-3; cdr3_aa: CASSWTGADTQYF; cdr3_nt: TGTGCCAGCAGTTGGACAGGGGCAGATACGCAGTATTTT
v_call: TRBV4-1; clone_size: NA; d_call: NA; j_call: TRBJ2-7; cdr3_aa: CASSRGPLSEQYF; cdr3_nt: TGCGCCAGCAGCCGTGGGCCACTGTCCGAGCAGTACTTC
v_call: TRBV5-1; clone_size: NA; d_call: TRBD1; j_call: TRBJ1-2; cdr3_aa: CASSSWTGGSYGYTF; cdr3_nt: TGCGCCAGCAGCTCCTGGACAGGGGGAAGTTATGGCTACACCTTC
v_call: TRBV3-1/TRBV3-2; clone_size: once; d_call: NA; j_call: TRBJ2-1; cdr3_aa: CASSQTGTPYNEQFF; cdr3_nt: TGTGCCAGCAGCCAAACCGGGACTCCTTACAATGAGCAGTTCTTC
v_call: TRBV7-3; clone_size: NA; d_call: TRBD2; j_call: TRBJ2-5; cdr3_aa: CASSLELAGAGETQYF; cdr3_nt: TGTGCCAGCAGCTTAGAACTAGCGGGAGCGGGTGAGACCCAGTACTTC
v_call: TRBV12-3/TRBV12-4; clone_size: NA; d_call: NA; j_call: TRBJ1-2; cdr3_aa: CASRGGDGYTF; cdr3_nt: TGTGCCAGCAGGGGGGGAGATGGCTACACCTTC
v_call: TRBV3-1/TRBV3-2; clone_size: NA; d_call: NA; j_call: TRBJ1-3; cdr3_aa: CASSAPGEMRNTIYF; cdr3_nt: TGTGCCAGCAGCGCACCGGGAGAGATGAGGAACACCATATATTTT
v_call: TRBV19; clone_size: NA; d_call: NA; j_call: TRBJ1-4; cdr3_aa: CASRQLAGAHSEKLFF; cdr3_nt: TGTGCCAGTAGGCAACTCGCGGGGGCGCATTCTGAAAAACTGTTTTTT
v_call: TRBV7-3; clone_size: once; d_call: TRBD1; j_call: TRBJ1-1; cdr3_aa: CASSARTGGTEAFF; cdr3_nt: TGTGCCAGCAGCGCGAGGACAGGGGGCACTGAAGCTTTCTTT
v_call: TRBV11-2; clone_size: few; d_call: TRBD2; j_call: TRBJ2-5; cdr3_aa: CASSLGAGGNQETQYF; cdr3_nt: TGTGCCAGCAGCTTAGGAGCGGGAGGGAACCAAGAGACCCAGTACTTC
v_call: TRBV7-8; clone_size: once; d_call: TRBD2; j_call: TRBJ2-7; cdr3_aa: CASSFFGVGTSGPYEQYF; cdr3_nt: TGTGCCAGCAGCTTTTTTGGGGTCGGGACTAGCGGCCCTTACGAGCAGTACTTC
v_call: TRBV30; clone_size: NA; d_call: TRBD1; j_call: TRBJ1-6; cdr3_aa: CAWGQGVWNSPLHF; cdr3_nt: TGTGCCTGGGGACAGGGGGTTTGGAATTCACCCCTCCACTTT
v_call: TRBV6-5; clone_size: NA; d_call: NA; j_call: TRBJ1-2; cdr3_aa: CASSRGDYGYTF; cdr3_nt: TGTGCCAGCAGCCGGGGAGACTACGGCTACACCTTC
v_call: TRBV5-6; clone_size: NA; d_call: NA; j_call: TRBJ2-2; cdr3_aa: CASSFRGGNGGELFF; cdr3_nt: TGTGCCAGCAGCTTTCGGGGCGGGAATGGCGGGGAGCTGTTTTTT